These T cell receptor beta chains were read from a single sample in a study of CD8 T cells in ankylosing spondylitis. TCRdb independently ran MiXCR on the 5' RACE reads; one entry per CDR3 protein. This table has hundreds of thousands of distinct CDR3 sequences, around a quarter appearing once. Material: blood, either unsorted or a sorted T cell fraction (not recorded which). The origin of the receptors is a male donor with ankylosing spondylitis or in good health (not recorded which). Both conserved end residues are part of each CDR3. The D gene is left open where the match is weak. The size of a clone is reported for some rows only, either as once, few or many, or as a class for expanded clones.

TRBD2	TRBV5-5	TRBJ2-3	once	TGTGCCAGCAGCCATAGCGGGAGGGAAGCAGATACGCAGTATTTT	CASSHSGREADTQYF
-	TRBV4-3	TRBJ2-1	-	TGCGCCAGCAGCCAAGTAGCGGCAAGCTCCTACAATGAGCAGTTCTTC	CASSQVAASSYNEQFF
TRBD1	TRBV5-1	TRBJ2-1	-	TGCGCCAGCAGCTTGGGTGGACAGGGTTCGTACAATGAGCAGTTCTTC	CASSLGGQGSYNEQFF
-	TRBV2	TRBJ2-2	few	TGTGCCAGCAGTGGTCAGGGAAGTGGGGAGCTGTTTTTT	CASSGQGSGELFF
TRBD2	TRBV27	TRBJ2-3	-	TGTGCCAGCAGTTTAAGGACTAGCGTAGATACGCAGTATTTT	CASSLRTSVDTQYF
TRBD1	TRBV20-1	TRBJ2-7	few	TGCAGTGCCAGGGACAGGACACAGTACGAGCAGTACTTC	CSARDRTQYEQYF
TRBD1	TRBV3-1	TRBJ2-2	few	TGTGCCAGCAGCCATTTGGACAGGCTCACCGGGGAGCTGTTTTTT	CASSHLDRLTGELFF
TRBD2	TRBV20-1	TRBJ2-1	-	TGCAGTGCTAGAGTGTTCGGGACTAGCGGGAGGACCTACAATGAGCAGTTCTTC	CSARVFGTSGRTYNEQFF
TRBD2	TRBV6-5	TRBJ2-1	many	TGTGCCAGCAGTTACGGGACTAGTACCTACAATGAGCAGTTCTTC	CASSYGTSTYNEQFF
-	TRBV5-6	TRBJ1-1	many	TGTGCCAGCAGCTTGGGACAGATACTGAACACTGAAGCTTTCTTT	CASSLGQILNTEAFF
-	TRBV6-1	TRBJ2-5	-	TGTGCCAGCAGGAAGGACTGGGCGCAAGAGACCCAGTACTTC	CASRKDWAQETQYF
TRBD1	TRBV25-1	TRBJ2-4	many	TGTGCCAGCAGTGAACCGGGACAGGCCTCTAACATTCAGTACTTC	CASSEPGQASNIQYF
-	TRBV4-2	TRBJ1-1	many	TGTGCCAGCAGCCACCGGGCGAAGAACACTGAAGCTTTCTTT	CASSHRAKNTEAFF
TRBD2	TRBV4-3	TRBJ2-3	many	TGCGCCAGCAGCCAAGATCCAGGGACTAGCGGGAGACCAGATACGCAGTATTTT	CASSQDPGTSGRPDTQYF
-	TRBV4-2	TRBJ1-2	many	TGTGCCAGCAGTCAAAGAGATTCGGCACTCTATGGCTACACCTTC	CASSQRDSALYGYTF
-	TRBV7-8	TRBJ1-1	many	TGTGCCAGCAGCTTAGTGGTGGGAGGCACTGAAGCTTTCTTT	CASSLVVGGTEAFF
-	TRBV11-2	TRBJ2-2	-	TGTGCCAGCAGCCGCGACTCCTTTGAGGGAACCGGGGAGCTGTTTTTT	CASSRDSFEGTGELFF
-	TRBV7-2	TRBJ2-7	many	TGTGCCAGCAGCTTAGGACGGCAGAGCTACGAGCAGTACTTC	CASSLGRQSYEQYF
TRBD2	TRBV7-8	TRBJ2-1	-	TGTGCCAGCAGCCGGACTAGCGGGATCGGCGAGCAGTTCTTC	CASSRTSGIGEQFF
-	TRBV7-2	TRBJ1-1	-	TGTGCCAGCAGCTTAGTATCCGGGTACACTGAAGCTTTCTTT	CASSLVSGYTEAFF
-	TRBV6-5	TRBJ2-2	many	TGTGCCAGCAGTTCCTGGATGAACACCGGGGAGCTGTTTTTT	CASSSWMNTGELFF
TRBD2	TRBV5-1	TRBJ2-3	many	TGCGCCAGCAGCTCCGGACTAGCCCTAAAAGACGATACGCAGTATTTT	CASSSGLALKDDTQYF
TRBD1	TRBV29-1	TRBJ2-7	few	TGCAGCGCAAGGACAGGGGGTACCTACGAGCAGTACTTC	CSARTGGTYEQYF
-	TRBV20-1	TRBJ2-5	-	TGCAGTGCTAGAGATCATGGTAGCGGAGACGTGGAGACCCAGTACTTC	CSARDHGSGDVETQYF
TRBD1	TRBV5-1	TRBJ2-2	many	TGCGCCAGCAAATCCAGGGGGCCATACACCGGGGAGCTGTTTTTT	CASKSRGPYTGELFF
TRBD1	TRBV20-1	TRBJ1-2	many	TGCAGTGCCCCGACAGGGCCCTACACCTTC	CSAPTGPYTF
TRBD2	TRBV20-1	TRBJ2-7	-	TGCACTGGAGCAGGGACTAGCGGTTTTTTGGGCGAGCAGTACTTC	CTGAGTSGFLGEQYF
TRBD1	TRBV7-9	TRBJ2-3	-	TGTGCCAGCAGCTCGCCTAGGACAGGGGCAGATACGCAGTATTTT	CASSSPRTGADTQYF
-	TRBV29-1	TRBJ2-2	few	TGCAGCGTTGGGGGCGACTCCTCCACCGGGGAGCTGTTTTTT	CSVGGDSSTGELFF
-	TRBV5-6	TRBJ2-4	medium-sized	TGTGCCAGCAGTACTCGACAACTAGCCAAAAACATTCAGTACTTC	CASSTRQLAKNIQYF
-	TRBV5-6	TRBJ2-1	many	TGTGCCAGCAGCTTTAGCGACCTTTACAATGAGCAGTTCTTC	CASSFSDLYNEQFF
TRBD2	TRBV7-2	TRBJ2-6	-	TGTGCCAGCAGCTTTGGGAGGGGCGCTCGGGCCAACGTCCTGACTTTC	CASSFGRGARANVLTF
TRBD2	TRBV20-1	TRBJ2-7	few	TGCAGTGCCGCTGCTAGCGGGACATCCTACGAGCAGTACTTC	CSAAASGTSYEQYF
TRBD2	TRBV20-1	TRBJ2-4	few	TGCAGTGCGGAAGTAGCGGGAGTGGACATTCAGTACTTC	CSAEVAGVDIQYF
TRBD1	TRBV7-2	TRBJ2-5	many	TGTGCCAGCAGCTTAGGACAGGGGAACGGAGAGACCCAGTACTTC	CASSLGQGNGETQYF
-	TRBV10-3	TRBJ1-5	-	TGTGCCATCAGTGCCAGGGGTATGGATAATCAGCCCCAGCATTTT	CAISARGMDNQPQHF
-	TRBV20-1	TRBJ1-4	many	TGCAGTGCTAGTGTGGCTGAAAAACTGTTTTTT	CSASVAEKLFF